The 9 T cell receptor beta chains below all came from one sample that was sequenced in a study of early T cells in non-severe SARS-CoV-2 infection. TCRdb processed the 5' RACE reads anew with MiXCR; each CDR3 protein has one entry. The sample has approximately 90,000 distinct CDR3 sequences; around 17% are singletons. This specimen was whole blood, taken at baseline. These receptors originate from an adult who was a healthcare worker with PCR-confirmed SARS-CoV-2 infection or an uninfected control (not recorded which).

The chain employs TRBV11-1 and TRBJ1-2; 7 nucleotides match TRBD1. Germline V lookup: CDR1 SGHAT, CDR2 FQDESV (reference sequence). The V and J ends lost 3 bases and 5 bases, in that order; junction bases with no gene match: 9. CDR3 length: 15 residues. DNA of the CDR3: TGTGCCAGCAGCTTCGACAGGGAGGGAATTTATGGCTACACCTTC. It encodes CASSFDREGIYGYTF.

V is TRBV7-6 and J is TRBJ2-3; D unresolved. This CDR3 spans 12 amino acids. CDR1 and CDR2 from the germline V gene are SGHVS and FNYEAQ. V gave up 5 bases and J gave up 4 bases, with 7 bases separating them. CDR3 sequence reads: CASSKRSDTQYF. CDR3 nucleotides: TGTGCCAGCAGCAAGAGATCAGATACGCAGTATTTT. Drawing the rest from reference TRBV7-6 and TRBJ2-3, the complete variable domain is GAGVSQSPRYKVTKRGQDVALRCDPISGHVSLYWYRQALGQGPEFLTYFNYEAQQDKSGLPNDRFSAERPEGSISTLTIQRTEQRDSAMYRCASSKRSDTQYFGPGTRLTVL.

This clonotype was counted at least ten times. The CDR3 sequence: CASSSITGGANTEAFF. DNA of the CDR3: TGCGCCAGCAGCTCGATCACAGGGGGCGCGAACACTGAAGCTTTCTTT. The V and J genes are TRBV5-1 and TRBJ1-1, with TRBD1 identical over 9 bases. The V segment lost 3 bases and the J segment 1 base; nucleotides outside the gene matches: 7. CDR1 SGHRS and CDR2 YFSETQ come from the germline V gene. This CDR3 has 16 residues. Full variable domain (outside the CDR3, taken from reference TRBV5-1 and TRBJ1-1): KAGVTQTPRYLIKTRGQQVTLSCSPISGHRSVSWYQQTPGQGLQFLFEYFSETQRNKGNFPGRFSGRQFSNSRSEMNVSTLELGDSALYLCASSSITGGANTEAFFGQGTRLTVV.

This clonotype was recorded a few times. V usage is TRBV25-1 and J usage is TRBJ2-2; D is perhaps TRBD1 (7 bases). The CDR3 contains 14 residues. The germline gives CDR1 MGHDK, CDR2 SYGVNS. V was pared by 10 bases and J by 3 bases, with 15 bases between. The CDR3 loop reads CATRGTADTGELFF. The CDR3 DNA reads as TGTGCCACCAGGGGGACTGCCGACACCGGGGAGCTGTTTTTT. Full variable domain (remainder filled in from reference TRBV25-1 and TRBJ2-2): EADIYQTPRYLVIGTGKKITLECSQTMGHDKMYWYQQDPGMELHLIHYSYGVNSTEKGDLSSESTVSRIRTEHFPLTLESARPSHTSQYLCATRGTADTGELFFGEGSRLTVL.

This clonotype was recorded a few times. This chain links TRBV11-2 with TRBJ2-1; D might be TRBD2 (6 bases). Trimming removed 1 base at V and 2 bases at J, with 9 bases between. This CDR3 is 15 amino acids long. CDR1 is SGHAT, CDR2 FQNNGV, per germline. The DNA of the CDR3 is TGTGCCAGCAGCTTAGTGGCGGGGACCTACAATGAGCAGTTCTTC. Protein product: CASSLVAGTYNEQFF.

The chain has TRBV18 and TRBJ2-7, with TRBD2 identical over 11 bases. The germline CDR1 and CDR2 sequences are KGHSH and LQKENI. The ends lost 3 bases at V and 1 base at J; junction bases unmatched: 5. The CDR3 loop spans 16 amino acids. The CDR3 DNA is TGTGCCAGCTCACCTAGCGGGAGGGCCGGGTCCTACGAGCAGTACTTC. This sequence encodes CASSPSGRAGSYEQYF.

This clonotype has at least ten counts. The chain recombines TRBV5-5 with TRBJ1-3; 7 bases align to TRBD1. Trimming removed 1 base from V and 0 bases from J; junction bases left unmatched: 7. The CDR3 is 17 residues long. The germline gives CDR1 SGHKS, CDR2 YYEKEE (reference sequence). Here the CDR3 reads CASSLTDRALSGNTIYF. Written as DNA, the CDR3 is TGTGCCAGCAGCTTGACCGACAGGGCGCTCTCTGGAAACACCATATATTTT.

V usage is TRBV14 and J usage is TRBJ2-6, with D unclear. The CDR3 length is 15 residues. Trimming stripped 4 bases from V and 1 base from J, with 8 bases between. CDR1 SGHDN and CDR2 FVKESK come from the germline V gene. The CDR3 region has the DNA TGTGCCAGCAGCCTGTATCAGTCTGGGGCCAACGTCCTGACTTTC. Amino acids: CASSLYQSGANVLTF.

The rearrangement joins TRBV7-9 to TRBJ1-1, with TRBD1 as a possible D gene (5 bases). This CDR3 has 14 amino acids. The germline V gene encodes CDR1 SEHNR and CDR2 FQNEAQ (reference sequence). Trimming took 5 bases from V and 2 from J, leaving 12 bases between them. This CDR3 reads CASSATQGNTEAFF. Written as DNA, the CDR3 is TGTGCCAGCAGCGCTACGCAGGGTAACACTGAAGCTTTCTTT.